This is a list of T cell receptor beta chains from one sample in a study of blood T cell repertoires in COVID-19. Assay used: immunoSEQ multiplex PCR; TCRdb lists only in-frame clones, some missing. The sample lists 200,000 to 300,000 clones; just over 85% were seen once. Sequenced input: peripheral blood. The receptor set was obtained from a man older than 75 with acute or convalescent COVID-19. CDR3s include the opening cysteine and the closing phenylalanine or tryptophan. A D gene is named only where the DNA matches it firmly. Some rows have no size entry. The others give once, few or many, or a class for an expanded clone.

v_call	d_call	clone_size	j_call	cdr3_nt	cdr3_aa
TRBV27	-	-	TRBJ2-5	TGTGCCAGCAGCCGCGGACAGCAAGAGACCCAGTACTTC	CASSRGQQETQYF
TRBV9	-	-	TRBJ1-1	TGTGCCAGCAGCCTCCGGGACACTTATACTGAAGCTTTCTTT	CASSLRDTYTEAFF
TRBV3-1/TRBV3-2	TRBD1	-	TRBJ1-6	TGTGCCAGCAGCCAAGGATTGGCAGGGGGTTTTTCACCCCTCCACTTT	CASSQGLAGGFSPLHF
TRBV20-1	-	-	TRBJ1-2	TGCAGTGCTAGTCTTCGGGGGGCGGCCCTAAACTATGGCTACACCTTC	CSASLRGAALNYGYTF
TRBV5-8	-	-	TRBJ1-5	TGTGCCAGCAGCTTGGGGCAACAGGGAAATACTCAGCCCCAGCATTTT	CASSLGQQGNTQPQHF
TRBV27	TRBD1	-	TRBJ2-7	TGTGCCAGCAGTTCGAATACAGGACAGGGGTACTACGAGCAGTACTTC	CASSSNTGQGYYEQYF
TRBV4-3	TRBD2	-	TRBJ2-3	TGCGCCAGCAGCCCCTCCCCAGCGGGGGTCACAGATACGCAGTATTTT	CASSPSPAGVTDTQYF
TRBV19	TRBD1	-	TRBJ2-7	TGTGCCAGTAGTCCCCTAGGGACAGGGTCCTACGAGCAGTACTTC	CASSPLGTGSYEQYF
TRBV29-1	-	-	TRBJ2-5	TGCAGCGCCAGGGAAGAGACCCAGTACTTC	CSAREETQYF
TRBV4-1	TRBD2	-	TRBJ2-3	TGCGCAGGGGGTAGCGGGGGGCCCATTAGCACAGATACGCAGTATTTT	CAGGSGGPISTDTQYF
TRBV19	TRBD1	-	TRBJ1-4	TGTGCCAGTAGGGGAACAGGGGTTGCAACTAATGAAAAACTGTTTTTT	CASRGTGVATNEKLFF
TRBV4-3	-	-	TRBJ1-1	TGCGCCAGCAGGATTAACGGGGGGTTTGGCACTGAAGCTTTCTTT	CASRINGGFGTEAFF
TRBV7-2	-	-	TRBJ2-3	TGTGCCAGCAGCTTGGAGCCCTCGGTCCCAGATACGCAGTATTTT	CASSLEPSVPDTQYF
TRBV7-8	TRBD2	-	TRBJ2-1	TGTGCCAGCAGCTTAGATTCTCTTAGCGGGACGCTTCTGGGAGAGCAGTTCTTC	CASSLDSLSGTLLGEQFF
TRBV6-2/TRBV6-3	TRBD2	once	TRBJ2-5	TGTGCCAGCAGTTACTCGACGGCTAGCGGGGGGACCCAGTACTTC	CASSYSTASGGTQYF
TRBV5-8	TRBD2	-	TRBJ2-1	TGTGCCAGCAGCTTGAAGCGGGGGGGCCAAAATGAGCAGTTCTTC	CASSLKRGGQNEQFF
TRBV6-6	TRBD1	-	TRBJ1-6	TGTGCCAGCACTGACAGGGGCTCCTATAATTCACCCCTCCACTTT	CASTDRGSYNSPLHF
TRBV6-6	-	-	TRBJ1-1	TGTGCCAGCAGTCTTCTCCGGGAGAACACTGAAGCTTTCTTT	CASSLLRENTEAFF
TRBV3-1/TRBV3-2	-	-	TRBJ1-1	TGTGCCAGCAGCCAGAAAGGGGGCACTGAAGCTTTCTTT	CASSQKGGTEAFF
TRBV19	TRBD1	-	TRBJ1-2	TGTGCCAGTAACCCGACAGGGGCGTTATATGGCTACACCTTC	CASNPTGALYGYTF